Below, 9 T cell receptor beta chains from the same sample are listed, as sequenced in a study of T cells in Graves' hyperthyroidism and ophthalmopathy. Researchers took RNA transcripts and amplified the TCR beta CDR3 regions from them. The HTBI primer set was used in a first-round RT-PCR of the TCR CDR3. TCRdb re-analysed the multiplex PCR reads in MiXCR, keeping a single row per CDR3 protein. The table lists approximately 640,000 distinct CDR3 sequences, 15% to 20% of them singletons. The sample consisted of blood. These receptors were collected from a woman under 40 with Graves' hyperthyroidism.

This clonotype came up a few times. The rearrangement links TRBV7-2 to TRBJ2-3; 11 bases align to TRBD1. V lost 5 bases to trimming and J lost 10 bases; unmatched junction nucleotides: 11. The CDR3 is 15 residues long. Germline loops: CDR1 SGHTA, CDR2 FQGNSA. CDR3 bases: TGTGCCAGCAGCGCCCGGGACAGGGGGACCCAGTCGCAGTATTTT. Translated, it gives CASSARDRGTQSQYF.

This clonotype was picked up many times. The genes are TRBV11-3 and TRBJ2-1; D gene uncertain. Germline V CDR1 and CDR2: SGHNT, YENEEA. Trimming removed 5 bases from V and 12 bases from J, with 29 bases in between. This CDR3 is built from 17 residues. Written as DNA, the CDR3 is TGTGCCAGCAGCGCCCAAGGTGGTGGGTCCCACACGGCCCTGCAGTTCTTC. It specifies CASSAQGGGSHTALQFF.

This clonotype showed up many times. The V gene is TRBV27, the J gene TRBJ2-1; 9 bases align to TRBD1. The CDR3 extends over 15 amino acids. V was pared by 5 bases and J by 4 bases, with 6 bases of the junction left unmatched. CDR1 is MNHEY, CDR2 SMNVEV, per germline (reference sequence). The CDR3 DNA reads TGTGCCAGCAGTCGCCTGGACAGGGGATACAATGAGCAGTTCTTC. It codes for CASSRLDRGYNEQFF.

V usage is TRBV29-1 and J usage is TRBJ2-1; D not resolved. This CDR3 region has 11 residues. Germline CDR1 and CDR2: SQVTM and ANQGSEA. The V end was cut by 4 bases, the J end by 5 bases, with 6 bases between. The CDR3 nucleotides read TGCAGCGTTGTTGCAGACAATGAGCAGTTCTTC. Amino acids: CSVVADNEQFF.

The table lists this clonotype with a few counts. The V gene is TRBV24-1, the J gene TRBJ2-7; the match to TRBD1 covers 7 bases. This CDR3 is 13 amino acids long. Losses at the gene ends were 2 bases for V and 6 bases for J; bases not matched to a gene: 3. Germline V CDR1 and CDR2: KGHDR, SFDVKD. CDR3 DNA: TGTGCCACCAGTGATTATCACAGGGGCGAGCAGTACTTC. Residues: CATSDYHRGEQYF.

The CDR3 nucleotides read TGTGCCAGCAGGGACCCGGGACAGGGGGCCTCCTCTGGGGCCAACGTCCTGACTTTC. Its protein is CASRDPGQGASSGANVLTF. This sequence joins TRBV27 and TRBJ2-6, with TRBD1 identical over 12 bases. Germline values: CDR1 MNHEY, CDR2 SMNVEV (reference sequence). The CDR3 has 19 amino acids. The ends lost 6 bases at V and 0 bases at J; junction bases unmatched: 9.

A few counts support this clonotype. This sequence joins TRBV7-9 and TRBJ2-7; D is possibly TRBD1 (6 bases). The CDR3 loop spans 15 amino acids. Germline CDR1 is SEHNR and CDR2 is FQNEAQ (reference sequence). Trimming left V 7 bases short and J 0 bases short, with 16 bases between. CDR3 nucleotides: TGTGCCAGCACCAGGGGACCGCCACCCTCCTACGAGCAGTACTTC. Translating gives CASTRGPPPSYEQYF.

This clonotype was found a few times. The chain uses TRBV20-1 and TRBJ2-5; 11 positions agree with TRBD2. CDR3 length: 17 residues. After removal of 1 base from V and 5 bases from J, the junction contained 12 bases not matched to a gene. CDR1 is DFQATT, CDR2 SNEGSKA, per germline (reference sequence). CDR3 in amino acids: CSARVAGGPRGGETQYF. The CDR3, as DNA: TGCAGTGCTAGAGTAGCGGGAGGGCCGAGAGGAGGGGAGACCCAGTACTTC.

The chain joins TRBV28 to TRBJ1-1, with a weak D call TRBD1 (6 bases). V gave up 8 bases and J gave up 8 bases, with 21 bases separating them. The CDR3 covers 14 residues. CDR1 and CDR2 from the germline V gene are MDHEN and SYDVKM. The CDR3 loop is CASQTGQVLPEAFF. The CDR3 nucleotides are TGTGCCAGCCAGACAGGTCAAGTTTTACCGGAAGCTTTCTTT.